The 8 T cell receptor beta chains reported below all come from one sample, sequenced in a study of T-cell memory formation after mild COVID-19. One entry per CDR3 protein, called by TCRdb with MiXCR from the 5' RACE reads. In the table there are approximately 98,000 distinct CDR3 sequences, over 15% of which are singletons. Sequencing used PBMCs or a T cell subset sorted from them (not recorded which). The receptors were sampled from a man aged 18 to 29 who had mild COVID-19 (a few samples of this study predate the infection). Cell type and time point are not known.

The chain recombines TRBV5-1 with TRBJ2-7; D ambiguous. There are 13 residues in the CDR3. CDR1 is SGHRS and CDR2 is YFSETQ in the germline V gene. Trimming stripped 4 bases from V and 6 bases from J, with 14 bases between. CDR3 loop: CASSQSWGFEQYF. The DNA for the CDR3 is TGCGCCAGCAGCCAATCATGGGGTTTCGAGCAGTACTTC.

Many counts were recorded for this clonotype. The chain uses TRBV5-1 and TRBJ2-5, with D uncertain. Germline V CDR1 and CDR2: SGHRS, YFSETQ. The length of the CDR3 is 13 residues. Trimming cost V 5 bases and J 5 bases, with 13 bases left between them. CDR3: CASRLGYRETQYF. DNA of the CDR3: TGCGCCAGCAGGCTTGGTTACCGGGAGACCCAGTACTTC.

This clonotype has a handful of counts. The rearrangement joins TRBV12-3 or TRBV12-4 to TRBJ2-5; 7 bases are shared with TRBD2. This CDR3 spans 13 amino acids. The trim removed 2 bases at V and 4 bases at J, leaving 1 base unmatched. In DNA form, the CDR3 reads TGTGCCAGCAGTTTAACGGGGGGAGAGACCCAGTACTTC. The encoded protein is CASSLTGGETQYF.

The sample holds a few counts of this clonotype. The chain has TRBV6-6 and TRBJ2-2; D is perhaps TRBD1 (5 bases). V was pared by 10 bases and J by 7 bases, with 16 bases between. The CDR3 contains 13 residues. Germline V CDR1 and CDR2: MNHNY, SVGAGI (reference sequence). The CDR3 DNA follows: TGTGCCACGCAGAAGGGGCGAGACGGGGAGCTGTTTTTT. Translating it yields CATQKGRDGELFF.

The chain links TRBV29-1 to TRBJ2-4; D remains ambiguous. V was clipped by 5 bases and J by 0 bases, with 5 bases between them. Germline loops: CDR1 SQVTM, CDR2 ANQGSEA. The CDR3 spans 12 residues. The CDR3 DNA reads as TGCAGCGTTACATTAGCCAAAAACATTCAGTACTTC. Translating it yields CSVTLAKNIQYF.

This clonotype was recorded a few times. The chain joins TRBV19 to TRBJ1-1; D possibly corresponds to TRBD1 (5 bases). Trimming pared 4 bases from V and 9 bases from J, leaving 15 bases between. CDR1 LNHDA and CDR2 SQIVND come from the germline V gene (reference sequence). There are 13 residues in the CDR3. CDR3 in amino acids: CASSNLPEGKAFF. The CDR3 DNA follows: TGTGCCAGTAGTAACCTACCTGAGGGGAAAGCTTTCTTT. The variable domain in full, with the rest retrieved from reference TRBV19 and TRBJ1-1, is DGGITQSPKYLFRKEGQNVTLSCEQNLNHDAMYWYRQDPGQGLRLIYYSQIVNDFQKGDIAEGYSVSREKKESFPLTVTSAQKNPTAFYLCASSNLPEGKAFFGQGTRLTVV.

This clonotype turned up a few times. The chain is built from TRBV7-3 and TRBJ2-3; 8 positions agree with TRBD1. V gave up 2 bases and J gave up 4 bases; unmatched junction bases: 5. CDR3 size: 15 residues. Germline V CDR1 and CDR2: SGHTA, FQGTGA. The CDR3 DNA reads as TGTGCCAGCAGCTTACAGGGGGCGAGCTCAGATACGCAGTATTTT. Residues: CASSLQGASSDTQYF.

The chain joins TRBV7-2 to TRBJ1-1; TRBD1 matches at 8 bases. This CDR3 spans 16 amino acids. Germline V gene lookup returns CDR1 SGHTA and CDR2 FQGNSA. After removal of 0 bases from V and 2 bases from J, the junction contained 5 bases not matched to a gene. CDR3 amino acids: CASSLARGTGNTEAFF. The CDR3 bases are TGTGCCAGCAGCTTAGCGAGGGGGACAGGTAACACTGAAGCTTTCTTT.